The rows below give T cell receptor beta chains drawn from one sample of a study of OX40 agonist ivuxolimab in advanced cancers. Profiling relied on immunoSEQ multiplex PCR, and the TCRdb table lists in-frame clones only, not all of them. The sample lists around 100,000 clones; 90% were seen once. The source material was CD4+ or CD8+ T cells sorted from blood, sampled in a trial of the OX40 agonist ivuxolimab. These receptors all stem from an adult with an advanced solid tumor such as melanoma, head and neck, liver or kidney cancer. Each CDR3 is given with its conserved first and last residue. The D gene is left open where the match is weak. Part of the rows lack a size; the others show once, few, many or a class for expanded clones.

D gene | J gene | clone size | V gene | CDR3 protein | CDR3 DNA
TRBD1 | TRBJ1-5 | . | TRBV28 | CASTSTGGVSQPQHF | TGTGCCAGCACTTCTACAGGGGGCGTATCTCAGCCCCAGCATTTT
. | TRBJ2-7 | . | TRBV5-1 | CASSLEGTVYEQYF | TGCGCCAGCAGCTTGGAAGGGACGGTCTACGAGCAGTACTTC
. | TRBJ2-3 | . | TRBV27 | CASSLGRDTDTQYF | TGTGCCAGCAGTCTAGGCCGGGACACAGATACGCAGTATTTT
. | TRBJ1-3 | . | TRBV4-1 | CASSQDGRAGNTIYF | TGCGCCAGCAGCCAAGATGGAAGGGCTGGAAACACCATATATTTT
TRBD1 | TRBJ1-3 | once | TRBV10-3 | CAISPGQGAGNTIYF | TGTGCCATCAGTCCGGGACAGGGGGCTGGAAACACCATATATTTT
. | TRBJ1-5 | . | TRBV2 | CASSELGVGQPQHF | TGTGCCAGCAGTGAACTTGGGGTTGGGCAGCCCCAGCATTTT
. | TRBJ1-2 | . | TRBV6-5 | CASRAGRGASRGYTF | TGTGCCAGCAGGGCTGGAAGGGGCGCTTCGAGAGGCTACACCTTC
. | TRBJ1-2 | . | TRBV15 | CATSRDPGRAEGYTF | TGTGCCACCAGCAGAGATCCTGGGCGTGCGGAGGGCTACACCTTC
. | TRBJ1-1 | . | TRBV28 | CASKDRSNTEAFF | TGTGCCAGCAAGGATCGGTCGAACACTGAAGCTTTCTTT
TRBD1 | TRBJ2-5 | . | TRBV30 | CAWSTGGLETQYF | TGTGCCTGGTCGACAGGGGGTTTAGAGACCCAGTACTTC